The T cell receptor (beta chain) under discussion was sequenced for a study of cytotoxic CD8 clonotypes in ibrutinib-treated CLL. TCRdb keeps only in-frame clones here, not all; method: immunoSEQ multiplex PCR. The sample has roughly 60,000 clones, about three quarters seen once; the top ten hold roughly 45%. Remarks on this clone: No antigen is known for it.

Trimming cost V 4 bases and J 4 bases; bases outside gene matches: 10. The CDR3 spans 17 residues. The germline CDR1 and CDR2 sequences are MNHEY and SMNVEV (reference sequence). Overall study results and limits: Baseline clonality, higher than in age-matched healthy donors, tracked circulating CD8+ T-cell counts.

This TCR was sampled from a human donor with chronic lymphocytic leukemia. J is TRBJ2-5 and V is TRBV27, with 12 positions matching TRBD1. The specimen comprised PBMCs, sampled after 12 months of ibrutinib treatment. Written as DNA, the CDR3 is TGTGCCAGCAGTTCACCCTCGGGGACAGGGGGCCGAGAGACCCAGTACTTC. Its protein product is CASSSPSGTGGRETQYF.